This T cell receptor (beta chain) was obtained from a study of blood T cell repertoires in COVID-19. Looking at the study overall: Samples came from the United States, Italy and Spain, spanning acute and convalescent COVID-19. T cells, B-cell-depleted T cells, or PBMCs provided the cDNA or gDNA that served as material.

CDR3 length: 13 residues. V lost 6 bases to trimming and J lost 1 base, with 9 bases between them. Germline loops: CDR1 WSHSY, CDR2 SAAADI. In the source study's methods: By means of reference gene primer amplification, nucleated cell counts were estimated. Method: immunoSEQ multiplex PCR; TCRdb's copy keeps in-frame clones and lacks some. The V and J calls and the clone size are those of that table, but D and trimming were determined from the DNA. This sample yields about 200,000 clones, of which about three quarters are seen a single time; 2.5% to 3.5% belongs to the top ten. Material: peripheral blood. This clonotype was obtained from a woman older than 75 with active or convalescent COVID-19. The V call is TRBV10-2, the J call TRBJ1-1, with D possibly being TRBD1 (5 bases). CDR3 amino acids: CASRGHQNTEAFF. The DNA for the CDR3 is TGCGCCAGCAGAGGACACCAGAACACTGAAGCTTTCTTT.